This entry features one T cell receptor beta chain sequence. The data belong to a study of T cell responses to AZD1222 COVID-19 vaccine. The germline V gene encodes CDR1 SGHNT and CDR2 YYREEE (reference sequence). V was pared by 3 bases and J by 7 bases, with 19 bases between. The CDR3 spans 16 residues. TCRdb's table, derived via immunoSEQ multiplex PCR, lists solely in-frame clones and lacks some. The table records approximately 120,000 clones, approximately 90% of them present only once. This receptor was obtained from an adult in good health. The material was peripheral blood, obtained on day 0 of AZD1222 vaccination. V and J are TRBV5-4 and TRBJ1-4; tentative D call: TRBD1 (6 bases). Here the CDR3 DNA reads TGTGCCAGCAGCTCTTCCCCGGGGGCGATGGGTGAAAAACTGTTTTTT. Translated: CASSSSPGAMGEKLFF. Variable domain in full (rest from reference TRBV5-4 and TRBJ1-4): ETGVTQSPTHLIKTRGQQVTLRCSSQSGHNTVSWYQQALGQGPQFIFQYYREEENGRGNFPPRFSGLQFPNYSSELNVNALELDDSALYLCASSSSPGAMGEKLFFGSGTQLSVL.